The sequence of this T cell receptor (beta chain) was determined in a study of blood T cell repertoires in COVID-19. Across the study: The analysed material was cDNA or gDNA that came from T cells, B-cell-depleted T cells, or PBMCs.

This CDR3 comprises 13 residues. Germline assignment: CDR1 SGHAT and CDR2 FQNNGV. Trimming took off 4 bases at V and 2 bases at J, with 7 bases between the two ends. Here immunoSEQ multiplex PCR was the method, and the copy in TCRdb shows in-frame clones only, minus some. Of about 140,000 clones in the sample, about four fifths are singletons; the top ten hold around 14%. Input material: peripheral blood. The V call is TRBV11-2, the J call TRBJ2-3; D not resolved. The TCR comes from a man of 80 years or more with acute or convalescent COVID-19. DNA of the CDR3: TGTGCCAGCAGCTCAACAAACACAGATACGCAGTATTTT. Residues: CASSSTNTDTQYF.